This TCR beta chain was captured in a study of cytotoxic CD8 clonotypes in ibrutinib-treated CLL. The protocol was immunoSEQ multiplex PCR, while the TCRdb copy is restricted to in-frame clones and leaves out a portion. Here the sample spans about 270,000 clones, about 72% being singletons. V dropped 4 bases and J dropped 6 bases, with 11 bases sitting between them. Germline-derived CDR1 and CDR2 are SGHRS and YFSETQ. This CDR3 contains 13 residues. As to this clone: The antigen is unknown.

Study outcomes and limitations: At progression, clonality fell back toward baseline after rising at ibrutinib response.

Material: PBMCs, obtained at disease progression, from a patient treated with ibrutinib. The chain uses TRBV5-1 and TRBJ2-1; TRBD1 is a possible D gene (5 bases). The sequence was obtained from a human donor with chronic lymphocytic leukemia. CDR3 sequence reads: CASSPDIANEQFF. In nucleotides, the CDR3 is TGCGCCAGCAGCCCGGACATCGCCAATGAGCAGTTCTTC.